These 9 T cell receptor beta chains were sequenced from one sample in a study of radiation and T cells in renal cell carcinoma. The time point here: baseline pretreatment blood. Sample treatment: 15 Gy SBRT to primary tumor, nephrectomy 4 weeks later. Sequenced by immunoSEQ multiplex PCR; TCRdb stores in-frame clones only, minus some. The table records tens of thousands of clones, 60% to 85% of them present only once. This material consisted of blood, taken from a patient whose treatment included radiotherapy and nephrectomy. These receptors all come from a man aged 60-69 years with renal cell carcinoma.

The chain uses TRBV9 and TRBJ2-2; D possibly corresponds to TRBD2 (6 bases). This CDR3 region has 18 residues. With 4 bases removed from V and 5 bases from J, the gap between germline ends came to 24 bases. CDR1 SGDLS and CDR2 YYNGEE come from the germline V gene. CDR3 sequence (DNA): TGTGCCAGCAGCTTAACGGTCCAGGGAGGCGTGGTTACCGGGGAGCTGTTTTTT. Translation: CASSLTVQGGVVTGELFF.

The DNA of the CDR3 is TGTGCCAGCAGCTCGCCCCAACAGATTCAGCCCCAGCATTTT. Its protein product is CASSSPQQIQPQHF. The chain is built from TRBV28 and TRBJ1-5; D remains unclear. Looked up from germline, CDR1 is MDHEN and CDR2 is SYDVKM. This CDR3 contains 14 residues. The V and J ends lost 6 bases and 6 bases respectively, with 15 bases between them.

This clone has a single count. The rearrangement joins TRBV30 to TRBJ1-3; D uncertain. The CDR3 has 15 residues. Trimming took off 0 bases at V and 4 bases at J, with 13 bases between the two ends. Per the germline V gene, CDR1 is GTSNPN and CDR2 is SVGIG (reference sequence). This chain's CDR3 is CAWSVSPAKGNTIYF. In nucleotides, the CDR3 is TGTGCCTGGAGTGTAAGTCCGGCAAAGGGAAACACCATATATTTT.

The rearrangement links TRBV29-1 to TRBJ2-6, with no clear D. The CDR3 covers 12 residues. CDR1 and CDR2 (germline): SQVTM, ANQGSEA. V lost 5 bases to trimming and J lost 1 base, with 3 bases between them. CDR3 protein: CSVRSGANVLTF. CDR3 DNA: TGCAGCGTTCGATCTGGGGCCAACGTCCTGACTTTC.

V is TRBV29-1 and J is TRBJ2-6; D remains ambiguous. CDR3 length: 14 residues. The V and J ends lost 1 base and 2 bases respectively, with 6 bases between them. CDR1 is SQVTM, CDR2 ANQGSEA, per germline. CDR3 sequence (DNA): TGCAGCGTTGAAGGTGGGACTGGGGCCAACGTCCTGACTTTC. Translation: CSVEGGTGANVLTF.

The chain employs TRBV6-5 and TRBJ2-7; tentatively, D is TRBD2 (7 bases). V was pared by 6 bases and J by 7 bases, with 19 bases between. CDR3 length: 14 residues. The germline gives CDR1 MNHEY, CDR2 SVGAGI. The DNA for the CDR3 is TGTGCCAGCAGCTCCACCCGGGGGGCAGGGGAGCAGTACGTC. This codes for CASSSTRGAGEQYV.

The CDR3 loop reads CAWIPTATDTQYF. The CDR3 bases are TGTGCCTGGATCCCGACAGCCACAGATACGCAGTATTTT. The J gene is TRBJ2-3, the V gene TRBV30; D is perhaps TRBD1 (5 bases). The CDR3 has 13 amino acids. Germline V gene data show CDR1 as GTSNPN and CDR2 as SVGIG (reference sequence). V gave up 4 bases and J gave up 2 bases, with 10 bases separating them.

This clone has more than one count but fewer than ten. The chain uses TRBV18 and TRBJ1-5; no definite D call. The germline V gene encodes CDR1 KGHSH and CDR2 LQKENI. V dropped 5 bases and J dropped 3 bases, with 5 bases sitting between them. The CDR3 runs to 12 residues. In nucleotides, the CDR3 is TGTGCCAGCTCAATAAACAATCAGCCCCAGCATTTT. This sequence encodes CASSINNQPQHF.

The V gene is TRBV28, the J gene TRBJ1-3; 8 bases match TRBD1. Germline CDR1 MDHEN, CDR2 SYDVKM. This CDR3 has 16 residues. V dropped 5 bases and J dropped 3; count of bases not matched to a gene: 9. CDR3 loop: CASSLEQGAGGNTIYF. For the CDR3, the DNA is TGTGCCAGCAGTCTGGAGCAGGGGGCAGGTGGAAACACCATATATTTT.